The present TCR beta chain was sequenced within a study of shared T cell receptors in the human thymus. This CDR3 has 16 amino acids. Per germline, CDR1 SGHVS and CDR2 FQNEAQ. V shed 5 bases, J shed 5 bases, and the junction held 13 bases outside the gene matches. Sequenced by immunoSEQ multiplex PCR; TCRdb stores in-frame clones only, minus some. The sample has about 660,000 clones, approximately 88% seen once. These data also formed part of another study, on human thymus T cells. That work contributes: All donors were healthy Finnish infants who were undergoing corrective surgery to treat congenital heart defects. Thymic samples were excised during corrective heart operations. Thymic and blood repertoires showed apparently biased V and J gene usage. Related research reported highly overlapping thymic repertoires among unrelated individuals.

The TCR was taken from a boy in the first two years of life with a congenital heart defect. Sequencing used thymocytes. V gene TRBV7-8 combines with J gene TRBJ2-7; TRBD1 matches at 9 bases. This CDR3 is CASSHGDRVGGHEQYF. In DNA, the CDR3 is TGTGCCAGCAGCCACGGGGACAGGGTGGGGGGTCACGAGCAGTACTTC.